The 5 T cell receptor beta chains in this list originate from one sample, sequenced in a study of T cells in localized non-small cell lung cancer. Data came from immunoSEQ multiplex PCR; TCRdb stores just in-frame clones and leaves some out. The sample carries roughly 32,000 clones, around 90% recorded once. Sequencing was performed on peripheral blood mononuclear cells, taken before any cancer treatment. These receptors all come from a woman aged 40-69 years with stage III lung adenocarcinoma.

This chain uses TRBV9 with TRBJ1-6; 8 positions agree with TRBD1. CDR3 length equals 14 residues. V lost 3 bases and J lost 8; bases outside the gene matches: 4. Germline V lookup: CDR1 SGDLS, CDR2 YYNGEE. In nucleotides, the CDR3 is TGTGCCAGCAGCGCGCAGGGGGCAGATTCACCCCTCCACTTT. It codes for CASSAQGADSPLHF. Full variable domain (remainder filled in from reference TRBV9 and TRBJ1-6): DSGVTQTPKHLITATGQRVTLRCSPRSGDLSVYWYQQSLDQGLQFLIQYYNGEERAKGNILERFSAQQFPDLHSELNLSSLELGDSALYFCASSAQGADSPLHFGNGTRLTVT.

The chain uses TRBV7-4 and TRBJ1-1; D unresolved. Germline V gene lookup returns CDR1 SGHVT and CDR2 SQSDAQ. V lost 7 bases and J 1 base, leaving 4 bases between the germline ends. This CDR3 has 11 residues. The chain's CDR3 is CASKGNTEAFF. The CDR3 DNA reads TGTGCCAGCAAAGGGAACACTGAAGCTTTCTTT.

This chain connects TRBV18 to TRBJ2-7; TRBD2 aligns across 7 bases. CDR3 length equals 14 residues. Germline CDR1 is KGHSH and CDR2 is LQKENI. V trimming: 4 bases; J trimming: 5 bases; junction bases outside the gene matches: 8. The CDR3 loop reads CASSHSGKPHEQYF. In DNA form, the CDR3 reads TGTGCCAGCTCACACAGCGGGAAGCCCCACGAGCAGTACTTC.

This chain joins TRBV15 and TRBJ1-5, with D perhaps TRBD1 (5 bases). Germline V gene sequence: CDR1 LNHNV, CDR2 YYDKDF (reference sequence). The CDR3 sequence is 15 residues long. The V and J ends lost 0 bases and 6 bases respectively, with 12 bases between them. CDR3 nucleotides: TGTGCCACCAGCAGAGAGAGGAGGGGCGGTCAGCCCCAGCATTTT. Its protein is CATSRERRGGQPQHF.

The genes are TRBV5-1 and TRBJ1-2, with D possibly being TRBD1 (5 bases). Per germline, CDR1 SGHRS and CDR2 YFSETQ. The CDR3 length is 14 residues. V was cut by 2 bases and J by 3 bases, with 11 bases left in between. The CDR3 reads CASSFLSGDYGYTF. The CDR3 DNA follows: TGCGCCAGCAGCTTTTTATCGGGGGACTATGGCTACACCTTC.